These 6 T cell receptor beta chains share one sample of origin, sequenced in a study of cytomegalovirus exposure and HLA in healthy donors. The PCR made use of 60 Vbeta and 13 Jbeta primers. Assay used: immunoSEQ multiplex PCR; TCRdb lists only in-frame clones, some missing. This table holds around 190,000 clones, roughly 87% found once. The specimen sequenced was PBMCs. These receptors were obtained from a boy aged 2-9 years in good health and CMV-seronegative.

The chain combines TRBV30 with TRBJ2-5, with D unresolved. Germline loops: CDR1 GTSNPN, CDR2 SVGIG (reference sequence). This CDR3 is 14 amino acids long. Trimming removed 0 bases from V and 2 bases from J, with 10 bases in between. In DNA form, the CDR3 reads TGTGCCTGGAGTGTACGCGGCAGACAAGAGACCCAGTACTTC. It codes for CAWSVRGRQETQYF. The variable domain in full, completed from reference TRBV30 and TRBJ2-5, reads SQTIHQWPATLVQPVGSPLSLECTVEGTSNPNLYWYRQAAGRGLQLLFYSVGIGQISSEVPQNLSASRPQDRQFILSSKKLLLSDSGFYLCAWSVRGRQETQYFGPGTRLLVL.

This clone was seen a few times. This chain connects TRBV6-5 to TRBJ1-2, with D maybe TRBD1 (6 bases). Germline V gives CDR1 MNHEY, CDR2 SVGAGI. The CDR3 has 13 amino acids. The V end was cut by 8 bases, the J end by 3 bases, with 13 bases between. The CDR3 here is CASARGADYGYTF. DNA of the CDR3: TGTGCCAGCGCTCGGGGGGCCGACTATGGCTACACCTTC.

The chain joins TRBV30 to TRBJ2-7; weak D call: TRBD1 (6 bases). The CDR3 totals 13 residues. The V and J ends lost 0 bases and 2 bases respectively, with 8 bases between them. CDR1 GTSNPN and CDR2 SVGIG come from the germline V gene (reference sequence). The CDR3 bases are TGTGCCTGGAGTGTAGGGGGTCCCTACGAGCAGTACTTC. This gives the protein CAWSVGGPYEQYF.

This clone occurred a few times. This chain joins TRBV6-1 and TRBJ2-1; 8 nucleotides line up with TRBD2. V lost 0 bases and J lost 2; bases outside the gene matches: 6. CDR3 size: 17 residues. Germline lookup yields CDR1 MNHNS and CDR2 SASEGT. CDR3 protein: CASSEARGGLPYNEQFF. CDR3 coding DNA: TGTGCCAGCAGTGAAGCCCGGGGGGGATTACCCTACAATGAGCAGTTCTTC.

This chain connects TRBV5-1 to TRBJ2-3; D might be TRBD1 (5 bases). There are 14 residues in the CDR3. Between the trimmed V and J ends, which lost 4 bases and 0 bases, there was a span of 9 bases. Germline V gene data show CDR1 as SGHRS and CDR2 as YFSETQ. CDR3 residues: CASSARQSTDTQYF. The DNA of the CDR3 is TGCGCCAGCAGCGCCCGACAGAGCACAGATACGCAGTATTTT.

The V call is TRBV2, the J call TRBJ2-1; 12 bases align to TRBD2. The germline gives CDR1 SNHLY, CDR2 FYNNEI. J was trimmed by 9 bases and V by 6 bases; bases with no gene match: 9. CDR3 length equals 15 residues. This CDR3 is CASRVPGLAGSEQFF. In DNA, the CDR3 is TGTGCCAGCAGAGTACCGGGACTAGCGGGCTCTGAGCAGTTCTTC. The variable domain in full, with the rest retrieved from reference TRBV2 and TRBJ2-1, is EPEVTQTPSHQVTQMGQEVILRCVPISNHLYFYWYRQILGQKVEFLVSFYNNEISEKSEIFDDQFSVERPDGSNFTLKIRSTKLEDSAMYFCASRVPGLAGSEQFFGPGTRLTVL.